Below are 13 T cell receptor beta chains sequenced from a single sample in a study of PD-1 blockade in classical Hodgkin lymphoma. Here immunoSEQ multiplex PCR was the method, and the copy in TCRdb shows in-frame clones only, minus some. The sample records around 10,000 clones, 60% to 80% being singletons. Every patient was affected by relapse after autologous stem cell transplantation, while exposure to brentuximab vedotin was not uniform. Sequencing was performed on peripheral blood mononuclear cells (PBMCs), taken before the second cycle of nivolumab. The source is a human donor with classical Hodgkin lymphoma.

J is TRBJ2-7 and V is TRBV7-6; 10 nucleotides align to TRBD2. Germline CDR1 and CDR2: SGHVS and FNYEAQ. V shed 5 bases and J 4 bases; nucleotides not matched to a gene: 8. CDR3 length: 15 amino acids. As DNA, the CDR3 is TGTGCCAGCAGCCCTCAAACTAGCGGGGCTTACGAGCAGTACTTC. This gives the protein CASSPQTSGAYEQYF. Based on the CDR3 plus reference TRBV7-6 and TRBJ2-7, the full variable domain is GAGVSQSPRYKVTKRGQDVALRCDPISGHVSLYWYRQALGQGPEFLTYFNYEAQQDKSGLPNDRFSAERPEGSISTLTIQRTEQRDSAMYRCASSPQTSGAYEQYFGPGTRLTVT.

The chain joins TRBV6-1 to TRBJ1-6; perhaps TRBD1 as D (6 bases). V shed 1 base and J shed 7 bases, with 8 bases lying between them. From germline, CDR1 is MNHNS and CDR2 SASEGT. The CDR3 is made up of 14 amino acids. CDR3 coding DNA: TGTGCCAGCAGTGAAGGGACAGAGAATTCACCCCTCCACTTT. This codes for CASSEGTENSPLHF.

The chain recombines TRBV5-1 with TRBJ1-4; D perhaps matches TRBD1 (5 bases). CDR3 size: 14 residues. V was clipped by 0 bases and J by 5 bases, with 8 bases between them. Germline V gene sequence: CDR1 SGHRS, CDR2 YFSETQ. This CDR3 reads CASSLAGNNEKLFF. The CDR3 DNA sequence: TGCGCCAGCAGCTTGGCAGGGAACAATGAAAAACTGTTTTTT.

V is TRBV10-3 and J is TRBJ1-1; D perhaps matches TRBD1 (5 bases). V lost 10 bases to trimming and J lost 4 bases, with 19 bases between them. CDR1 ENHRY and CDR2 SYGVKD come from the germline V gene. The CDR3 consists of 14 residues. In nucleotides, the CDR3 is TGTGCCACCAAATTAGGGGTCTCGGGCACTGAAGCTTTCTTT. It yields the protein CATKLGVSGTEAFF.

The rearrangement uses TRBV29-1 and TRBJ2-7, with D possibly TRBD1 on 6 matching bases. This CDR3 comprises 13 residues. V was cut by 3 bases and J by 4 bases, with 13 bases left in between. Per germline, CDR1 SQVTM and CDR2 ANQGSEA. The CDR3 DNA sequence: TGCAGCGTTGAGGTGAGCAGGGGATACGAGCAGTACTTC. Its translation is CSVEVSRGYEQYF.

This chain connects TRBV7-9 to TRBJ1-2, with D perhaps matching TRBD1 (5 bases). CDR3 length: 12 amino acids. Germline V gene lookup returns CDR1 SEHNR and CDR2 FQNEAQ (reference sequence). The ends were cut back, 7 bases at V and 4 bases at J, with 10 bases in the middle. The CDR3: CASTMTVYGYTF. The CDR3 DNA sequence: TGTGCCAGCACCATGACAGTCTATGGCTACACCTTC.

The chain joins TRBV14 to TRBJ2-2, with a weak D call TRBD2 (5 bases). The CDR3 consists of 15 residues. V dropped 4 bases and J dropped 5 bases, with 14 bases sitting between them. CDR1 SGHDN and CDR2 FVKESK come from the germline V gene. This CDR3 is CASSPRGSVTGELFF. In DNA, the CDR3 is TGTGCCAGCAGCCCCCGAGGGAGCGTTACCGGGGAGCTGTTTTTT.

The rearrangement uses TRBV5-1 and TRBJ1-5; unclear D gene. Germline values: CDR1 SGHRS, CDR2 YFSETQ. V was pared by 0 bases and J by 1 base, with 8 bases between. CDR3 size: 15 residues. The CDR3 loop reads CASSLGSGSNQPQHF. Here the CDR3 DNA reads TGCGCCAGCAGCTTGGGATCGGGAAGCAATCAGCCCCAGCATTTT.

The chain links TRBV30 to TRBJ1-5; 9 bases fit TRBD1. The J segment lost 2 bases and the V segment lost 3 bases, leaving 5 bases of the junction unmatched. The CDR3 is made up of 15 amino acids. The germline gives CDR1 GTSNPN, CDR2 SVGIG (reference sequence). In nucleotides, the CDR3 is TGTGCCTGGAGCCTGGGACAGGGCGGCAATCAGCCCCAGCATTTT. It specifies CAWSLGQGGNQPQHF. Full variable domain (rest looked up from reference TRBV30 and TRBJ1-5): SQTIHQWPATLVQPVGSPLSLECTVEGTSNPNLYWYRQAAGRGLQLLFYSVGIGQISSEVPQNLSASRPQDRQFILSSKKLLLSDSGFYLCAWSLGQGGNQPQHFGDGTRLSIL.

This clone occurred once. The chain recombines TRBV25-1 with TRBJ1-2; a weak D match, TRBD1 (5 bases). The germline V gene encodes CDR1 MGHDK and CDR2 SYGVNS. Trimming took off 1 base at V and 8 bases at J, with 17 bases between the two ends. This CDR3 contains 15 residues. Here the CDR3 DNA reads TGTGCCAGCAGTGAATTGCGCCAGGGAGGCCGCGGCTACACCTTC. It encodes CASSELRQGGRGYTF.

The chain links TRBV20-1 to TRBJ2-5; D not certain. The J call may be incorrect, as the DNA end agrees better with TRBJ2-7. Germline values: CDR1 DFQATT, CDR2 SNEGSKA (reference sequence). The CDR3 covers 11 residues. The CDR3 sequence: CSAPGNHEQYF. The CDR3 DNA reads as TGCAGTGCCCCCGGAAACCACGAGCAGTACTTC.

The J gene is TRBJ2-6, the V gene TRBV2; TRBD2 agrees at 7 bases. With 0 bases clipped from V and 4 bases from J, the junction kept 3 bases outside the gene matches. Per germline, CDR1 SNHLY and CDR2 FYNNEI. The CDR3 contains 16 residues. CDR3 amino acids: CASSEARGSGANVLTF. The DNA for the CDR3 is TGTGCCAGCAGTGAAGCGCGGGGGTCCGGGGCCAACGTCCTGACTTTC.

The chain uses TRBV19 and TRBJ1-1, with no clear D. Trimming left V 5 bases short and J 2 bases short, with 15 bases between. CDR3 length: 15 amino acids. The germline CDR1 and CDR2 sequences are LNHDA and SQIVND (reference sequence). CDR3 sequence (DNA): TGTGCCAGTAGTTTCGCAGTAGTACTAAACACTGAAGCTTTCTTT. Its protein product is CASSFAVVLNTEAFF.